This T cell receptor beta chain stems from a study of tumor-infiltrating lymphocytes in localized non-small cell lung cancer. Study summary: Each patient gave resected tumor and non-adjacent uninvolved lung tissue.

Using immunoSEQ multiplex PCR, the repertoire was profiled, and TCRdb retains in-frame clones only, with some absent. This sample has 15,000 to 20,000 clones; 70% to 75% occur once, and the top ten carry around 4.5%. Overall study findings and caveats: TCRbeta sequencing showed higher T cell infiltration in tumors than uninvolved lung. No link was found between tumor T-cell fraction and recurrence-free survival.

There are 11 residues in the CDR3. Looked up from germline, CDR1 is MNHNY and CDR2 is SVGAGI (reference sequence). Concerning this clone: The target antigen is unknown.

The sequenced material came from lung tumor tissue. The receptor was isolated from a human donor with non-small cell lung cancer. V usage is TRBV6-6 and J usage is TRBJ2-5; no clear D. Gene TRBJ2-7 matches the end of the DNA better, so the J call may be wrong. The DNA of the CDR3 is TGTGCCAGCAGGGTCTCCTACGAGCAGTACTTC. Amino acid sequence: CASRVSYEQYF.